One sample yielded the 14 T cell receptor beta chains listed below, sequenced in a study of identifying expanded T cells in peripheral blood. Sequencing used immunoSEQ multiplex PCR; TCRdb keeps in-frame clones, though not all of them. The sample shows around 91,000 clones, around 88% of them seen only once. Sequencing was done on a sample of blood. These receptors all stem from a person aged 18-69 years in good health.

This clone was recorded once. The rearrangement links TRBV18 to TRBJ1-2, with TRBD1 as a possible D gene (6 bases). The V gene's germline CDR1 is KGHSH and CDR2 LQKENI. The CDR3 loop spans 14 amino acids. Trimming took off 6 bases at V and 0 bases at J, with 11 bases between the two ends. In DNA form, the CDR3 reads TGTGCCAGCTCCGCGGACAGTCCTAACTATGGCTACACCTTC. Its protein product is CASSADSPNYGYTF.

This chain joins TRBV30 and TRBJ2-1; no clear D gene. The CDR3 runs 12 residues. The V and J ends lost 3 bases and 5 bases respectively, with 8 bases between them. CDR1 GTSNPN and CDR2 SVGIG come from the germline V gene (reference sequence). This chain's CDR3 is CAWRITHNEQFF. CDR3 in DNA: TGTGCCTGGAGGATTACCCACAATGAGCAGTTCTTC.

The chain combines TRBV5-1 with TRBJ2-2; tentative D call: TRBD2 (6 bases). This CDR3 contains 14 residues. The germline V and J ends were trimmed by 3 bases and 3 bases, with 9 bases remaining between them. Germline values: CDR1 SGHRS, CDR2 YFSETQ. For the CDR3, the DNA is TGCGCCAGCAGCTACGGGACTGACACCGGGGAGCTGTTTTTT. It is translated as CASSYGTDTGELFF.

This chain uses TRBV6-4 with TRBJ2-3, with 10 nucleotides matching TRBD1. V lost 3 bases to trimming and J lost 1 base; unmatched junction nucleotides: 10. The CDR3 is 18 residues long. Looked up from germline, CDR1 is MRHNA and CDR2 is SNTAGT. The CDR3 spells CASSESPPGTGGTDTQYF. CDR3 bases: TGTGCCAGCAGTGAATCCCCTCCCGGGACAGGGGGCACAGATACGCAGTATTTT.

In its sample, this clone was seen a few times. This sequence joins TRBV10-3 and TRBJ1-2; 8 bases are a match to TRBD1. J lost 6 bases, V lost 6 bases, and 12 bases had no gene match. CDR3 length: 15 amino acids. CDR1 and CDR2 (germline): ENHRY, SYGVKD. The CDR3: CAISPTGARGDGYTF. Written as DNA, the CDR3 is TGTGCCATCAGCCCGACAGGGGCGAGGGGAGATGGCTACACCTTC.

This sequence joins TRBV7-9 and TRBJ2-7, with 9 bases lining up with TRBD1. The CDR3 is 16 residues long. Germline values: CDR1 SEHNR, CDR2 FQNEAQ (reference sequence). Germline trimming cut 5 bases from V and 7 bases from J; bases unmatched to any gene: 15. This chain's CDR3 is CASSPKFPGQGREQYF. The CDR3 DNA reads as TGTGCCAGCAGCCCTAAATTTCCGGGACAGGGTCGAGAGCAGTACTTC.

The chain joins TRBV7-2 to TRBJ2-2; D uncertain. The germline V gene encodes CDR1 SGHTA and CDR2 FQGNSA. This CDR3 region has 17 residues. V was pared by 1 base and J by 1 base, with 13 bases between. CDR3 sequence: CASSLDSRAMNTGELFF. DNA for the CDR3: TGTGCCAGCAGCTTAGATTCTCGCGCCATGAACACCGGGGAGCTGTTTTTT.

The J gene is TRBJ1-6, the V gene TRBV6-6; D is undetermined. The germline V gene has CDR1 MNHNY and CDR2 SVGAGI (reference sequence). V was cut by 2 bases and J by 5 bases, with 7 bases left in between. The CDR3 is made up of 14 amino acids. In nucleotides, the CDR3 is TGTGCCAGCAGTTACGCAGGAAATAATTCACCCCTCCACTTT. Translating it yields CASSYAGNNSPLHF.

This rearrangement joins TRBV6-5 to TRBJ1-2; 7 nucleotides match TRBD1. Germline-derived CDR1 and CDR2 are MNHEY and SVGAGI. The CDR3 consists of 13 residues. V gave up 1 base and J gave up 6 bases; unmatched junction bases: 2. CDR3 bases: TGTGCCAGCAGTTACTACAGGGGTGATGGCTACACCTTC. Protein sequence: CASSYYRGDGYTF.

The chain combines TRBV2 with TRBJ2-3; 15 bases line up with TRBD2. Per germline, CDR1 SNHLY and CDR2 FYNNEI. The CDR3 is 16 residues long. The V gene end was trimmed by 6 bases and the J gene end by 4 bases; junction bases not matched to a gene: 5. The CDR3 reads CASSGLAGGVADTQYF. The CDR3 DNA sequence: TGTGCCAGCAGCGGACTAGCGGGGGGGGTGGCAGATACGCAGTATTTT.

This clone appeared once. The chain links TRBV18 to TRBJ1-1; D gene uncertain. V lost 4 bases and J 1 base, leaving 13 bases between the germline ends. The CDR3 has 15 amino acids. Germline V lookup: CDR1 KGHSH, CDR2 LQKENI. CDR3 DNA: TGTGCCAGCTCACGAAACTGGGGTCCGAACACTGAAGCTTTCTTT. It codes for CASSRNWGPNTEAFF.

This chain uses TRBV7-2 with TRBJ2-5; possibly TRBD2 for D (5 bases). Trimming took off 0 bases at V and 3 bases at J, with 8 bases between the two ends. The CDR3 contains 14 residues. CDR1 and CDR2 (germline): SGHTA, FQGNSA. In DNA, the CDR3 is TGTGCCAGCAGCTTAGCAGCGGAGAAAGAGACCCAGTACTTC. It encodes CASSLAAEKETQYF.

For the CDR3, the DNA is TGTGCCAGCAGAGACACCAGGGGTTCCTACGAGCAGTACTTC. The encoded protein is CASRDTRGSYEQYF. The chain has TRBV7-2 and TRBJ2-7; a weak D match, TRBD1 (6 bases). V gave up 6 bases and J gave up 1 base, with 13 bases separating them. This CDR3 has 14 amino acids. Germline CDR1 reads SGHTA; CDR2 reads FQGNSA.

V usage is TRBV7-8 and J usage is TRBJ1-1; D gene unclear. The V gene lost 4 bases and the J gene lost 0 bases, with 15 bases spanning the gap. CDR1 and CDR2 (germline): SGHVS, FQNEAQ. There are 16 residues in the CDR3. This CDR3 is CASSSRGTNMNTEAFF. The DNA for the CDR3 is TGTGCCAGCAGCTCGAGAGGAACTAACATGAACACTGAAGCTTTCTTT.